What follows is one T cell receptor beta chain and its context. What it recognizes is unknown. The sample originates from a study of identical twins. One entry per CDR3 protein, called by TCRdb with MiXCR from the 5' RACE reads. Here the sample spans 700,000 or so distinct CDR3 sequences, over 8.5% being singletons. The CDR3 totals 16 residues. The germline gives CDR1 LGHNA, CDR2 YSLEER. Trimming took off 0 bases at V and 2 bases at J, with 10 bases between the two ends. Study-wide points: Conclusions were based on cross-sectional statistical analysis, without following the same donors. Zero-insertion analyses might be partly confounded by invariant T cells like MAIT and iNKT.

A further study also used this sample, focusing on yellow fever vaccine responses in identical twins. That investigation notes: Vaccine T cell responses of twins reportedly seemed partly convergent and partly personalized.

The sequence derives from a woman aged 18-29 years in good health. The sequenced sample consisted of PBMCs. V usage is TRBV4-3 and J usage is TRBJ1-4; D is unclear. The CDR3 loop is CASSQDLGYTNEKLFF. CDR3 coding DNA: TGCGCCAGCAGCCAAGATCTTGGGTACACTAATGAAAAACTGTTTTTT.